This T cell receptor beta chain was identified during a study of CD8 T cells in ankylosing spondylitis. Study-wide points: Several highly homologous variants formed a TCR beta motif that appeared characteristic of ankylosing spondylitis blood.

This clonotype showed up many times. Its antigen is still unknown. Germline assignment: CDR1 DFQATT and CDR2 SNEGSKA (reference sequence). CDR3 length equals 13 residues. Trimming removed 6 bases from V and 5 bases from J, with 14 bases in between. TCRdb reanalysed the 5' RACE reads using MiXCR and keeps one entry per CDR3 protein. Of some 200,000 distinct CDR3 sequences in the sample, roughly 6.6% were seen once. The V and J genes are TRBV20-1 and TRBJ2-1, with D maybe TRBD1 (6 bases). This receptor was taken from a male donor with ankylosing spondylitis. The sequenced material came from blood, either unsorted or a sorted T cell fraction (not recorded which). CDR3 region: CSALIRDNNEQFF. CDR3 sequence (DNA): TGCAGTGCCTTAATCCGGGACAACAATGAGCAGTTCTTC.